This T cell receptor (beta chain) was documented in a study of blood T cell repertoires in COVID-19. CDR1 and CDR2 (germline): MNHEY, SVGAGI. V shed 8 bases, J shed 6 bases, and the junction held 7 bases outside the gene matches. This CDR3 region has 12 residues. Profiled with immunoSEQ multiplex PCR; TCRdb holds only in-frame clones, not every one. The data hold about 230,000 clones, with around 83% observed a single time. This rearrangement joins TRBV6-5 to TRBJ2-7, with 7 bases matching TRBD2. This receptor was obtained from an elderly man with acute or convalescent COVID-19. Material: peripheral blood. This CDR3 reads CASWEGFAEQYF. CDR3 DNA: TGTGCCAGCTGGGAGGGGTTCGCCGAGCAGTACTTC.